A single T cell receptor (beta chain) is shown here with its context. Its antigen is unidentified. The assay was immunoSEQ multiplex PCR, and TCRdb's table has in-frame clones only and misses some. Found here are about 28,000 clones, around three quarters of them singletons; the top ten hold 16%. Time point defined: cycle 4 day 1 (C4D1), after 6 weeks of nivolumab. With no exception, relapse followed autologous stem cell transplantation in all patients, and brentuximab vedotin exposure varied. The source of the sample is a study of PD-1 blockade in classical Hodgkin lymphoma. General study findings and limits: In newly diagnosed patients, baseline TCR diversity was reportedly below that of healthy donors. In CD4+ cells, TCR diversity went up significantly by C4D1, but in CD8+ cells it did not.

Trimming took off 1 base at V and 2 bases at J, with 8 bases between the two ends. The CDR3 runs to 14 residues. Germline values: CDR1 MGHDK, CDR2 SYGVNS. The V and J genes are TRBV25-1 and TRBJ2-5, with D possibly TRBD2 on 6 matching bases. The sequence came from a human donor with classical Hodgkin lymphoma. The sequencing used peripheral blood mononuclear cells (PBMCs), collected before the fourth cycle of nivolumab. The CDR3 loop is CASSEFRGQETQYF. CDR3 DNA: TGTGCCAGCAGTGAATTTCGGGGGCAAGAGACCCAGTACTTC.